One and the same sample provided the 5 T cell receptor beta chains below, sequenced in a study of control samples from healthy donors and cancer patients. TCRdb's copy holds only in-frame clones and misses some; the assay was immunoSEQ multiplex PCR. Here the sample spans over 150,000 clones, roughly 94% being singletons. Material for sequencing was blood. The receptors here all came from a middle-aged man in good health.

The CDR3 coding sequence is TGCGCCAGCAGCGCGGGTGGGACACAACGCACAGATACGCAGTATTTT. It yields the protein CASSAGGTQRTDTQYF. This sequence joins TRBV5-1 and TRBJ2-3; D may be TRBD1 (6 bases). V lost 4 bases to trimming and J lost 1 base, with 16 bases between them. CDR1 SGHRS and CDR2 YFSETQ come from the germline V gene. The CDR3 covers 16 residues. The entire variable domain, with the rest obtained from reference TRBV5-1 and TRBJ2-3, is as follows: KAGVTQTPRYLIKTRGQQVTLSCSPISGHRSVSWYQQTPGQGLQFLFEYFSETQRNKGNFPGRFSGRQFSNSRSEMNVSTLELGDSALYLCASSAGGTQRTDTQYFGPGTRLTVL.

V is TRBV5-1 and J is TRBJ2-3; 7 nucleotides agree with TRBD1. The germline CDR1 and CDR2 sequences are SGHRS and YFSETQ. This CDR3 is built from 16 residues. The V gene end was trimmed by 4 bases and the J gene end by 3 bases; junction bases not matched to a gene: 11. CDR3 in amino acids: CASSPKTGFGTDTQYF. CDR3 bases: TGCGCCAGCAGCCCCAAGACAGGGTTCGGGACAGATACGCAGTATTTT.

The chain recombines TRBV7-2 with TRBJ1-1, with D tentatively TRBD1 (6 bases). This CDR3 contains 14 residues. The V gene's germline CDR1 is SGHTA and CDR2 FQGNSA. Trimming took off 5 bases at V and 11 bases at J, with 21 bases between the two ends. CDR3 region: CASSPGAGGTEAFF. CDR3 bases: TGTGCCAGCAGCCCGGGGGCGGGGGGGACGGAGGCTTTCTTT.

V is TRBV7-9 and J is TRBJ2-3, with 10 bases aligning to TRBD2. The CDR3 contains 17 residues. Trimming removed 1 base from V and 4 bases from J; junction bases left unmatched: 8. CDR1 is SEHNR, CDR2 FQNEAQ, per germline (reference sequence). The CDR3 DNA reads TGTGCCAGCAGCTTAGGGTTAGCGGGGGGCCGGGCAGATACGCAGTATTTT. Protein: CASSLGLAGGRADTQYF.

The chain is built from TRBV7-9 and TRBJ1-6; possible D gene TRBD1, 6 bases. The CDR3 loop spans 15 amino acids. V was cut by 2 bases and J by 9 bases, with 14 bases left in between. Germline CDR1 is SEHNR and CDR2 is FQNEAQ (reference sequence). CDR3 bases: TGTGCCAGCAGCTTATCGGAACAGGGCGGTTCACCCCTCCACTTT. This codes for CASSLSEQGGSPLHF.